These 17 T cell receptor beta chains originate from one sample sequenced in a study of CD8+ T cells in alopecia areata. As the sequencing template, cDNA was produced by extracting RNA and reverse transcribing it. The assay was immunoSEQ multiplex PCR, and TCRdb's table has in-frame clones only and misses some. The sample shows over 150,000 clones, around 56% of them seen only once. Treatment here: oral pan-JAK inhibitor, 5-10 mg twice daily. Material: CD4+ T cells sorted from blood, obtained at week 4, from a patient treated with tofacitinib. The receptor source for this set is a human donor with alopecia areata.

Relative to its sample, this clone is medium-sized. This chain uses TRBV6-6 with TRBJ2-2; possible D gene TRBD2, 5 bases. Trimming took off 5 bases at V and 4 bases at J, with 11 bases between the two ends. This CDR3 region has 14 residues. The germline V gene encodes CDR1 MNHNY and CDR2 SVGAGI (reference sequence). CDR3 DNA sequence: TGTGCCAGCAGTCGGGGTGATGGCACCGGGGAGCTGTTTTTT. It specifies CASSRGDGTGELFF.

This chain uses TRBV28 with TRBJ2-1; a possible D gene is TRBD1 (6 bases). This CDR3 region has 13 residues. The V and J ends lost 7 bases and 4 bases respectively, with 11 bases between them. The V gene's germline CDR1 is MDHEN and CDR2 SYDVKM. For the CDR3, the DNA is TGTGCCAGCACCCAGGGACAATACAATGAGCAGTTCTTC. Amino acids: CASTQGQYNEQFF.

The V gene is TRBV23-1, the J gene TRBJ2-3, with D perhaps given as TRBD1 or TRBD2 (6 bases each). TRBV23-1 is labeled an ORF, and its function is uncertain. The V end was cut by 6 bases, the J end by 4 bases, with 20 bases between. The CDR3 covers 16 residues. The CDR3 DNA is TGCGCCAGCAGCCTCCCCCCATACAGGGAGGCAGATACGCAGTATTTT. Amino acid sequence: CASSLPPYREADTQYF.

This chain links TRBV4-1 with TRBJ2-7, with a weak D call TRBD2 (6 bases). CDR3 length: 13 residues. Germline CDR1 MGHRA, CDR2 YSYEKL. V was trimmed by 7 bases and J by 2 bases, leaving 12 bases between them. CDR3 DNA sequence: TGCGCCAGCATCGGCGGGAACCCCTACGAGCAGTACTTC. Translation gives CASIGGNPYEQYF.

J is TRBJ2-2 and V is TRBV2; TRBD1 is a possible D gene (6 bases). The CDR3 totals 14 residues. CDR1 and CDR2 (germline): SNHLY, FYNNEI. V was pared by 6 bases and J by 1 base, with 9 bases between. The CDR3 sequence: CASRGQRNTGELFF. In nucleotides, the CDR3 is TGTGCCAGCAGAGGACAGCGGAACACCGGGGAGCTGTTTTTT.

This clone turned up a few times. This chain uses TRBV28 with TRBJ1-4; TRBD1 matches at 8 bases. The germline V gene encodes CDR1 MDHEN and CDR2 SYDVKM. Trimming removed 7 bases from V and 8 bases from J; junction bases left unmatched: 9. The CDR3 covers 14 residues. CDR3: CASTRQGLVEKLFF. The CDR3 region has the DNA TGTGCCAGCACTCGACAGGGGCTTGTAGAAAAACTGTTTTTT.

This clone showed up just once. CDR3 coding DNA: TGTGCCAGCGCTACCTCTAGCGGGAGGGCCGAGCAGTACTTC. Translation: CASATSSGRAEQYF. The chain carries TRBV7-3 and TRBJ2-7; 12 nucleotides align to TRBD2. Trimming cost V 8 bases and J 6 bases; bases outside gene matches: 8. The germline gives CDR1 SGHTA, CDR2 FQGTGA. The CDR3 contains 14 residues.

For the CDR3, the DNA is TGCAGCGCCCCGGGACTAGCGCCCGACTCCGGGGAGCTGTTTTTT. This gives the protein CSAPGLAPDSGELFF. This rearrangement joins TRBV29-1 to TRBJ2-2; 10 bases are shared with TRBD2. This CDR3 is built from 15 residues. Germline values: CDR1 SQVTM, CDR2 ANQGSEA. Trimming cost V 7 bases and J 6 bases; bases outside gene matches: 11.

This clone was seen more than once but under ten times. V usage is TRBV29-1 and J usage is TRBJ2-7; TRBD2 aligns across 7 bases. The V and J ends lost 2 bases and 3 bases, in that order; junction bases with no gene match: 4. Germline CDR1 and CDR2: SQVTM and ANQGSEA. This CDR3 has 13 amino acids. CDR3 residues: CSVETAGHYEQYF. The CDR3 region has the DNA TGCAGCGTTGAAACAGCGGGGCACTACGAGCAGTACTTC.

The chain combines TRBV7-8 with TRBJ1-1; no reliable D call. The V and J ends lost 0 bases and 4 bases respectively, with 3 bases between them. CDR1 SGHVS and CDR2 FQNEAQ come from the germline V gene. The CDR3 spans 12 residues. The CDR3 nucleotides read TGTGCCAGCAGCTTAGCGGGCACTGAAGCTTTCTTT. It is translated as CASSLAGTEAFF.

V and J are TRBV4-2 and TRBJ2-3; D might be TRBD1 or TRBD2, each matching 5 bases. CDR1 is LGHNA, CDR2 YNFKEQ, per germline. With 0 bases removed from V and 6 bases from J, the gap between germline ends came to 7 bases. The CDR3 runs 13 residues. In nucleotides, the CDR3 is TGTGCCAGCAGCCAAGACGGGGCCGATACGCAGTATTTT. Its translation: CASSQDGADTQYF.

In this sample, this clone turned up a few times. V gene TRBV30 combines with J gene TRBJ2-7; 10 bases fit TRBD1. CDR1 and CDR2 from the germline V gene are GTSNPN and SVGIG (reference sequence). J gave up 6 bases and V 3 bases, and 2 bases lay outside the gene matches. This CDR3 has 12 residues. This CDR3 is CAWSGTGVEQYF. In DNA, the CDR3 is TGTGCCTGGAGCGGGACAGGGGTCGAGCAGTACTTC.

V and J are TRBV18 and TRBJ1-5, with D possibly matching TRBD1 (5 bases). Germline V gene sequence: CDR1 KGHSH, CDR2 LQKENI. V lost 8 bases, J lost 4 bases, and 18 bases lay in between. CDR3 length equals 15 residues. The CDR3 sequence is CASRGGSGNNQPQHF. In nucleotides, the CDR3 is TGTGCCAGCAGGGGAGGTTCAGGGAATAATCAGCCCCAGCATTTT.

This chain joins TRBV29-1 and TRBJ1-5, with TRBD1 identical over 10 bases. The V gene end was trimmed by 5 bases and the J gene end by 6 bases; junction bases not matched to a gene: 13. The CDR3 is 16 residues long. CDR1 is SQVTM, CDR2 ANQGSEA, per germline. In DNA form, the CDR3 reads TGCAGCGTTTTAGAAAGAGGGACAGGGGTAACTCAGCCCCAGCATTTT. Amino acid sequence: CSVLERGTGVTQPQHF.

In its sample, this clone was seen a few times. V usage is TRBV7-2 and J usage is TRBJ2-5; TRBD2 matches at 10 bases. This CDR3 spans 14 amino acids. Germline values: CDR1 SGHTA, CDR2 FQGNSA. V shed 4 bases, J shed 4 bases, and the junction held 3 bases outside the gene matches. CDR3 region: CASSSSSGRETQYF. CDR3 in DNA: TGTGCCAGCAGCTCATCTAGCGGGAGAGAGACCCAGTACTTC.

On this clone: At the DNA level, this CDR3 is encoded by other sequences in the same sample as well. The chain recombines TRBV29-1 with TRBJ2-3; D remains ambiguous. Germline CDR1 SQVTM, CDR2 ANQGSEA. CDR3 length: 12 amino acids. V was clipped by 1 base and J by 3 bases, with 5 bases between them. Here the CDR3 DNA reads TGCAGCGTTGAAGGGGGTACAGATACGCAGTATTTT. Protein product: CSVEGGTDTQYF.

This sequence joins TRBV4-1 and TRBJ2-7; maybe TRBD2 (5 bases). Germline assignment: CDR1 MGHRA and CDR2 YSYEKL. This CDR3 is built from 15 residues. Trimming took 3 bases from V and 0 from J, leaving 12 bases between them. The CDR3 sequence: CASSQHQEGSYEQYF. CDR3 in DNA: TGCGCCAGCAGCCAGCACCAAGAGGGCTCCTACGAGCAGTACTTC.